The entry below describes one T cell receptor beta chain. Its antigen has not been determined. Base qualities are not recorded, but no much larger clone differs from it by a single base. This entry comes from a study of cytomegalovirus exposure and HLA in healthy donors (dated by TCRdb to 2017 to 2019). With regard to the full study: An earlier analysis of a few hundred of the donors reported about 300 Gb of sequence data and approximately 120 million unique TCR beta sequences obtained from roughly 180 million T cells. An early release covering roughly 580 HLA-typed donors comprised about 300 gigabases of sequencing data and approximately 80 million unique TCR sequences. Of the roughly 400 genotyped donors, approximately 80% fell in the genetic ancestry cluster associated with self-reported Caucasian donors. The study aimed to test whether cataloging public T cell receptors could reveal signatures of past pathogen exposure. Using immunosequencing, the study profiled T cell repertoires from 666 subjects and related those repertoires to cytomegalovirus serostatus. A separate validation cohort of roughly 130 different subjects was used in addition to the roughly 640-subject first cohort. The study combined high-throughput TCR immunosequencing, statistical association of individual TCRs with disease status, and machine learning to predict cytomegalovirus infection status. In a later analysis, previously published TCR beta repertoires from 666 donors were re-analyzed and high-resolution HLA genotyping was added so that TCR occurrence patterns could be studied. Rather than drawing on any new phenotypic data, the later analysis identified candidate immune exposures from TCR beta sequences and the way those sequences occurred across donors. To decide whether each TCR beta V gene segment behaved as functional or pseudogenic, an earlier analysis of some 580 of the donors relied on high-throughput TCR beta sequencing. Donor age, sex, ethnicity and CMV serostatus were collected together with the repertoire data. A later genetic analysis used genome-wide SNP genotypes for about 65% of the 666 donors, treating that subset as a discovery cohort. Every discovery cohort repertoire had been produced on one sequencing platform. Both class I and class II loci were covered by HLA typing, at four-digit resolution. Typing coverage differed by locus: A, B, C, DRB1 and DQB1 were typed in about 620-640 donors, DQA1 in about 500, DPA1 in 606, and DPB1 in around 440. Several DR-DQ haplotypes were treated as single units for association and clustering because of strong linkage in the cohort. Across some 400 genotyped donors of the cohort, an average of about 250,000 unique TCR beta nucleotide sequences per donor were sequenced, and 15% to 20% of those sequences were non-productive. The study at large found these results: V-gene and J-gene trimming of TCR beta chains was associated with a missense DCLRE1C variant in a later genetic analysis, and the association was replicated in an independent cohort. A cluster of highly shared sequence variants was judged likely to represent a technical artifact of the sequencing pipeline. Some IMGT-functional V segments, including TRBV6-2 and TRBV6-3, could not be distinguished by the 87-base-pair reads and were therefore excluded. HLA typing was unavailable for some donors at each locus, so association tests used only the typed subset. A later analysis found that HLA-associated TCR beta chains were more clonally expanded and had lower generation probabilities than equally common non-associated chains. Specific HLA alleles were associated with over 15,000 TCR beta sequences at a false discovery rate of 0.05 in a later analysis. Strong co-occurrence of HLA alleles, especially DR and DQ, made assigning TCR associations to individual alleles difficult. In a later analysis, the rate of TCR association differed among HLA loci, with DRB1 alleles having the most associated TCRs and HLA-C alleles having the fewest. According to the authors, the approach could potentially be generalized to other disease states and immunological phenotypes. In an earlier analysis of fewer than 700 of the donors, most TCR beta V segments appeared in productive rearrangements about 90% or about 30% of the time, broadly matching IMGT annotations. Correlated functional status among segregating V segments might reflect linkage disequilibrium, but an unknown experimental factor could not be ruled out. CMV serostatus was the only immune exposure information available for the cohort. In vitro tests confirmed that a few of the cytomegalovirus-associated TCR beta chains recognize cytomegalovirus antigens. The study listed 150 to 200 TCR beta chains as associated with cytomegalovirus. In this cohort, only TCR beta chains were sequenced, and detectable features were limited by the absence of alpha or paired-chain data. The presence/absence analyses assumed that sequencing depth was roughly uniform across donors, and that assumption may not be true. Because counts were too low, about 18 rarely observed V segments, including chromosome 9 orphons, were excluded from the earlier analysis of several hundred of the donors. Most CMV-associated TCR beta chains appeared to be HLA-restricted in a later analysis, and the HLA associations seemed to be driven largely by CMV exposure. The classifier was reported to diagnose cytomegalovirus status with high specificity and sensitivity in both the original and validation cohorts. In a later genetic analysis, fewer N-insertions in productive TCRs were reported among donors in an Asian-associated ancestry cluster than the approximately 670-donor mean. According to a later analysis, parvovirus B19, influenza, CMV and Epstein-Barr virus appeared linked to several top co-occurrence clusters. Across donors, most TCR sequences were observed very rarely, whereas some public TCRs were present in many individuals. A further reported finding was that TCR beta sequences accurately predicted the HLA-A and HLA-B alleles for most subjects in the first cohort.

Receptor amplification or capture employed the immunoSEQ multiplex PCR assay. For the multiplex PCR, a mixture combining 60 forward primers for TCR Vbeta segments and 13 reverse primers for TCR Jbeta segments was used. The CDR3 region of rearranged TCR beta genes was amplified from genomic DNA with a multiplex PCR assay. The Illumina HiSeq System was used to sequence the amplified TCR beta libraries as 87-base-pair reads. In the original analysis: A later analysis tallied roughly 76 million unique TCR beta chains across the 600 to 700 repertoires, and some 10 million of those chains were shared by two or more donors. To remove PCR and sequencing errors, raw reads were error-corrected and collapsed into unique sequences using a nearest-neighbor algorithm that merged closely related sequences. V, D and J gene segments were assigned by aligning CDR3 sequences to IMGT reference sequences. For a sequence to be retained, at least a six-nucleotide match to both a V gene segment and a J gene segment was required. A rearrangement counted as productive if the CDR3 had no stop codons and remained in frame with V and J, and every other rearrangement counted as non-productive. CDR3 was defined according to IMGT convention as the region running from the second conserved V-encoded cysteine to the conserved J-encoded phenylalanine. In an earlier analysis of more than 550 of the donors, sequences lacking an unambiguous match to a single V gene segment were excluded. In an earlier analysis of about 590 of the donors, a V segment was called functional when productive rearrangements were above 56.7%, and segregating when the standard deviation between donors exceeded 5%. A statistical classification framework was built for diagnosing cytomegalovirus status from the catalog of TCR beta chain sequences. A later analysis assigned V and J genes by comparing TCR nucleotide sequences with IMGT/GENE-DB human TR gene sequences. The TCRdist pipeline was used in a later analysis to assign CDR3 sequences and most-parsimonious VDJ recombination scenarios. In a later analysis, each TCR beta chain was defined by its CDR3 amino acid sequence together with its V-gene family, and reads without a unique V-gene family were excluded. To address suspected cross-contamination and a sequencing artifact, a later analysis removed 450 to 700 highly shared, low-generation-probability nucleotide sequences. In a later analysis, a clonal expansion index for each public chain was calculated from normalized within-repertoire ranks of inferred template counts. Generation probabilities in a later analysis came from a VDJ recombination model fitted to out-of-frame rearrangements, and those results were checked against IGoR. Hypergeometric tests were used in a later analysis to score TCR-TCR, TCR-HLA and TCR-CMV co-occurrence, with a repertoire-size bias correction applied to the TCR pairs. In a later analysis, false discovery rates were estimated by permuting HLA or CMV assignments 20 times. In a later analysis, co-occurring TCRs were grouped with DBSCAN, and TCRdist sequence similarity was added when clustering was performed within HLA-allele-positive subsets. For co-occurrence clustering, repertoires with fewer than 30,000 or more than 120,000 public chains were excluded, along with about five repertoires with anomalous nucleotide sharing. What TCRdb holds here is the immuneACCESS table cut down to in-frame rearrangements. Part of the clones is not present; checked against another copy, under half of the missing clones reflect an unresolved V gene, and the others are unexplained. V and J calls and clone size follow that table, whereas D and trimming were derived from the DNA. This sample holds 150,000 to 200,000 clones; around 68% were observed only once. The ten largest clonotypes hold less than 1.6% of the sample.

In total, approximately 690 healthy bone marrow donors made up the cohort. At the time of sampling, all cohort members were nominally healthy, though unrecorded immune exposures were likely present. The donor was CMV seronegative and was included in the group of 352 seronegative cohort members. Each donor provided a peripheral blood sample, and peripheral blood mononuclear cells were used for TCR beta sequencing. The Qiagen DNeasy Blood Extraction Kit was used to extract genomic DNA from the blood cell samples. The germline V gene (reference sequence) gives CDR1 as SGHNT and CDR2 as YYREEE. Relative to germline, V is 7 bases shorter and J is 6 bases shorter, with 11 bases between their ends. The CDR3 contains 13 residues, cysteine and phenylalanine counted. The only DNA kept is the CDR3, 39 bases in frame from the first base.

In this chain, TRBV5-4 is recombined with TRBJ1-6; the D gene remains uncertain. The specimen was PBMCs. The sequence derives from a girl between 5 and 17 years old in good health and CMV-seronegative. The DNA sequence reads TGTGCCAGCTCCTTGGGCGGTAATTCACCCCTCCACTTT. It translates as CASSLGGNSPLHF.